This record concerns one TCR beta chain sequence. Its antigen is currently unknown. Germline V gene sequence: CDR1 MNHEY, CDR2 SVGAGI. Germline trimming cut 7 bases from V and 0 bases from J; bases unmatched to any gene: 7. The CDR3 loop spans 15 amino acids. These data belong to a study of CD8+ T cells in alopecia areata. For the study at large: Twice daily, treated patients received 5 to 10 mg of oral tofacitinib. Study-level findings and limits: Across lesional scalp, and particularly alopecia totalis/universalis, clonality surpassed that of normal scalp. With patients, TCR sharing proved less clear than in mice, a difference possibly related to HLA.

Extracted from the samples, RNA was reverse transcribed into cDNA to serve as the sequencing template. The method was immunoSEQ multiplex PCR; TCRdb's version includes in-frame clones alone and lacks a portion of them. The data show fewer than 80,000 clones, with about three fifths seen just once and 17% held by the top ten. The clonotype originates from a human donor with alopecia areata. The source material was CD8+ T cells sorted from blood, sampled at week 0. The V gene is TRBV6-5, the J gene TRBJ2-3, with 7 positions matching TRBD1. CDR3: CASIESGQSTDTQYF. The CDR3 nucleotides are TGTGCCAGCATCGAGTCGGGACAGAGCACAGATACGCAGTATTTT.